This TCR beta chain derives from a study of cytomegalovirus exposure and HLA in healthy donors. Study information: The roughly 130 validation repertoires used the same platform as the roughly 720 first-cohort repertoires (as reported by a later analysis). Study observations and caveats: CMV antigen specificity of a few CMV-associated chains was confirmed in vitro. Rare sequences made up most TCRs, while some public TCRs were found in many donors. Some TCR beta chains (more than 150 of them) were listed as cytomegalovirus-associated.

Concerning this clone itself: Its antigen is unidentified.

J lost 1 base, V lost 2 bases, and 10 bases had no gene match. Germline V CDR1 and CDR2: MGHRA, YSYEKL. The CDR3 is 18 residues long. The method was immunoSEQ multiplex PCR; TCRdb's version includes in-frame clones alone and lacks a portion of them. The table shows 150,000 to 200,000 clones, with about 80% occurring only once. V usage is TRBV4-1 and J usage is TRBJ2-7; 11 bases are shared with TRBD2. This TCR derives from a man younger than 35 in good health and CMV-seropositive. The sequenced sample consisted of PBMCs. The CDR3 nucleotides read TGCGCCAGCAGCCAATGGGAACCGGGACTAGCGGAATCCTACGAGCAGTACTTC. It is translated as CASSQWEPGLAESYEQYF.